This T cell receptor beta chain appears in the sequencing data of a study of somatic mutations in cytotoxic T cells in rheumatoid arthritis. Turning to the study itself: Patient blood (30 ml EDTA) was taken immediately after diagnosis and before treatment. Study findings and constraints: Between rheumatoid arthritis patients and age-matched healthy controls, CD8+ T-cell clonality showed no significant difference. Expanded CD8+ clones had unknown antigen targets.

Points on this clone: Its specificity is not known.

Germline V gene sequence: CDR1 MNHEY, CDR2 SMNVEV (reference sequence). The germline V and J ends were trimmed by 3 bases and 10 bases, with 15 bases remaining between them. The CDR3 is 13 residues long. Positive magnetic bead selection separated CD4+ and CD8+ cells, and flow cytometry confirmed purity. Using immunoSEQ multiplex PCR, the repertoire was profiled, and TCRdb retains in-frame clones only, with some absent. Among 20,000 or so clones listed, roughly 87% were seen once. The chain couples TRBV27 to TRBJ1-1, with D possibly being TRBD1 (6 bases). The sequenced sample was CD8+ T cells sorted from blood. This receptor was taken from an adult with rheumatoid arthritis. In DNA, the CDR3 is TGTGCCAGCAGTTTCTTTGGGGGGGCGGCAGCTTTCTTT. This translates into CASSFFGGAAAFF.